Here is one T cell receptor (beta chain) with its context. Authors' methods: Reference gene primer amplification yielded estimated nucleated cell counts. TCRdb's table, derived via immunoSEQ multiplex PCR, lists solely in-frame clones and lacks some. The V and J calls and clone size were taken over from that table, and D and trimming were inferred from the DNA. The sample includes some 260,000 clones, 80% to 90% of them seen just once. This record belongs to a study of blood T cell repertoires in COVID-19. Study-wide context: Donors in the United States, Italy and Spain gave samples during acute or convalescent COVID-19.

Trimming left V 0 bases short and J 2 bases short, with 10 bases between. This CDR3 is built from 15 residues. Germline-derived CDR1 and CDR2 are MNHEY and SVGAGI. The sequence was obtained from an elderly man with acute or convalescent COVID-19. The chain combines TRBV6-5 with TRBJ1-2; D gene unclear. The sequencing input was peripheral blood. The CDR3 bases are TGTGCCAGCAGTTACTCCATCACCGGGAACTATGGCTACACCTTC. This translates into CASSYSITGNYGYTF.